This T cell receptor (beta chain) originates from a study of T cell changes during pregnancy in multiple sclerosis. Clones were read by immunoSEQ multiplex PCR, and TCRdb kept only the in-frame ones, dropping some. The data show 37,000 or so clones, about 89% seen once. The CDR3 covers 15 residues. V was pared by 5 bases and J by 0 bases, with 11 bases between. CDR1 LNHDA and CDR2 SQIVND come from the germline V gene (reference sequence). The source was CD4+ T cells from peripheral blood mononuclear cells, collected in the first trimester of pregnancy. J is TRBJ1-3 and V is TRBV19, with no clear D. The source of this sequence is a female donor with multiple sclerosis, enrolled in a pregnancy study. This CDR3 reads CASSPLWSSGNTIYF. DNA for the CDR3: TGTGCCAGTAGTCCGTTGTGGAGCTCTGGAAACACCATATATTTT. The variable domain in full, completed from reference TRBV19 and TRBJ1-3, reads DGGITQSPKYLFRKEGQNVTLSCEQNLNHDAMYWYRQDPGQGLRLIYYSQIVNDFQKGDIAEGYSVSREKKESFPLTVTSAQKNPTAFYLCASSPLWSSGNTIYFGEGSWLTVV.